The 19 T cell receptor beta chains below were found in one sample sequenced in a study of T cells in Graves' hyperthyroidism and ophthalmopathy. There were TCR beta CDR3 regions amplified from RNA transcripts. The primer set for the first-round RT-PCR of the TCR CDR3 was HTBI. TCRdb re-called the multiplex PCR reads through MiXCR, storing one row per CDR3 protein. The sample yields approximately 610,000 distinct CDR3 sequences, under 15% seen once. The sequenced sample was blood. Receptors originate from a woman aged 40 to 50 with Graves' ophthalmopathy.

This clonotype occurred many times. The V call is TRBV12-3 or TRBV12-4, the J call TRBJ2-2; D call uncertain. Between the trimmed V and J ends, which lost 3 bases and 8 bases, there was a span of 7 bases. The CDR3 is made up of 12 amino acids. The CDR3 is CASSLVLGELFF. The DNA for the CDR3 is TGTGCCAGCAGTTTGGTCCTGGGGGAGCTGTTTTTT.

This clonotype was seen repeatedly, ten times or more. The V and J genes are TRBV20-1 and TRBJ1-5, with D hard to call. The length of the CDR3 is 16 residues. The V end lost 0 bases, the J end lost 0 bases, and 12 bases lay between the germline ends. CDR1 is DFQATT and CDR2 is SNEGSKA in the germline V gene (reference sequence). The CDR3 region is CSARDETAASNQPQHF. Here the CDR3 DNA reads TGCAGTGCTAGAGATGAAACAGCTGCTAGCAATCAGCCCCAGCATTTT.

This clonotype was seen repeatedly, ten times or more. The chain links TRBV9 to TRBJ2-7; TRBD1 is a possible D gene (5 bases). Trimming removed 3 bases from V and 5 bases from J, with 12 bases in between. Germline V gives CDR1 SGDLS, CDR2 YYNGEE. The CDR3 is 13 residues long. CDR3 amino acids: CASSAGWGNEQYF. The CDR3 nucleotides read TGTGCCAGCAGCGCCGGATGGGGCAACGAGCAGTACTTC.

The chain is built from TRBV6-5 and TRBJ2-7; 8 positions agree with TRBD1. V shed 4 bases and J 6 bases; nucleotides not matched to a gene: 8. The CDR3 is 14 residues long. Germline CDR1 and CDR2: MNHEY and SVGAGI. The CDR3 loop is CASSLSGGAVEQYF. The CDR3 DNA reads TGTGCCAGCAGTTTATCAGGGGGCGCGGTCGAGCAGTACTTC.

This clonotype was detected a few times. J is TRBJ2-2 and V is TRBV6-4; D call uncertain. Germline V lookup: CDR1 MRHNA, CDR2 SNTAGT. The CDR3 is 15 residues long. V gave up 5 bases and J gave up 2 bases, with 12 bases separating them. CDR3 region: CASSQDPGNTGELFF. The CDR3 region has the DNA TGTGCCAGCAGTCAGGACCCTGGAAACACCGGGGAGCTGTTTTTT.

The chain joins TRBV6-2 or TRBV6-3 to TRBJ1-2; 10 positions agree with TRBD1. In germline, CDR1 is MNHEY, CDR2 SVGEGT. The trim removed 6 bases at V and 4 bases at J, leaving 2 bases unmatched. There are 13 residues in the CDR3. DNA for the CDR3: TGTGCCAGCAGGGGACAGGGGTTCTATGGCTACACCTTC. Its translation is CASRGQGFYGYTF.

In its sample, this clonotype was seen many times. This chain joins TRBV27 and TRBJ2-5; TRBD1 matches at 8 bases. This CDR3 region has 14 residues. In germline, CDR1 is MNHEY, CDR2 SMNVEV (reference sequence). With 5 bases clipped from V and 7 bases from J, the junction kept 9 bases outside the gene matches. The CDR3 sequence: CASSPGQGLVTQYF. DNA of the CDR3: TGTGCCAGCAGTCCTGGACAGGGATTGGTGACCCAGTACTTC.

The V and J genes are TRBV7-9 and TRBJ2-7; 8 positions agree with TRBD2. Germline V gene data show CDR1 as SEHNR and CDR2 as FQNEAQ (reference sequence). The CDR3 consists of 15 residues. V shed 5 bases, J shed 2 bases, and the junction held 8 bases outside the gene matches. The DNA of the CDR3 is TGTGCCAGCAGCCCCCAGGGTAGCGGGACCTACGAGCAGTACTTC. Amino acid sequence: CASSPQGSGTYEQYF.

In this sample, this clonotype turned up many times. The chain has TRBV28 and TRBJ2-7; 7 nucleotides agree with TRBD2. This CDR3 comprises 14 residues. J gave up 3 bases and V 6 bases, and 8 bases lay outside the gene matches. Germline V gene lookup returns CDR1 MDHEN and CDR2 SYDVKM. The CDR3 here is CASRELADLYEQYF. For the CDR3, the DNA is TGTGCCAGCAGAGAGCTAGCGGACCTCTACGAGCAGTACTTC.

CDR3: CASSKDRGRNEQYF. CDR3 DNA: TGTGCCAGCAGCAAAGACAGGGGTCGCAACGAGCAGTACTTC. This chain uses TRBV6-1 with TRBJ2-7; 8 nucleotides line up with TRBD1. After removal of 6 bases from V and 5 bases from J, the junction contained 9 bases not matched to a gene. This CDR3 region has 14 residues. From germline, CDR1 is MNHNS and CDR2 SASEGT.

This clonotype was observed many times. The J gene is TRBJ2-2, the V gene TRBV20-1, with 11 bases aligning to TRBD2. Germline lookup yields CDR1 DFQATT and CDR2 SNEGSKA (reference sequence). There are 15 residues in the CDR3. The V gene end was trimmed by 5 bases and the J gene end by 4 bases; junction bases not matched to a gene: 6. CDR3 DNA: TGCAGTGCTCCTGGACTAGCGGGCGGCACCGGGGAGCTGTTTTTT. It codes for CSAPGLAGGTGELFF.

The chain employs TRBV6-2 or TRBV6-3 and TRBJ2-2, with 8 nucleotides matching TRBD2. Germline CDR1 reads MNHEY; CDR2 reads SVGEGT. V was clipped by 9 bases and J by 3 bases; unmatched bases: 3. There are 13 residues in the CDR3. DNA of the CDR3: TGTGCCAGTAGCGGGACACACACCGGGGAGCTGTTTTTT. Residues: CASSGTHTGELFF.

There are many counts of this clonotype. V and J are TRBV6-1 and TRBJ2-1; D is perhaps TRBD2 (5 bases). CDR3 size: 14 residues. Germline CDR1 and CDR2: MNHNS and SASEGT. The V end lost 1 base, the J end lost 8 bases, and 12 bases lay between the germline ends. CDR3 sequence: CASSEVPGFDEQFF. Written as DNA, the CDR3 is TGTGCCAGCAGTGAAGTCCCGGGATTCGATGAGCAGTTCTTC.

V usage is TRBV7-9 and J usage is TRBJ2-7; D gene ambiguous. V lost 1 base and J 1 base, leaving 8 bases between the germline ends. The length of the CDR3 is 14 residues. Germline V gene sequence: CDR1 SEHNR, CDR2 FQNEAQ (reference sequence). This CDR3 reads CASSLEVRSYEQYF. CDR3 nucleotide sequence: TGTGCCAGCAGCTTAGAAGTACGGTCCTACGAGCAGTACTTC.

The sample holds many counts of this clonotype. This chain links TRBV12-3 or TRBV12-4 with TRBJ1-1; D remains unclear. This CDR3 is built from 13 residues. V was pared by 4 bases and J by 0 bases, with 6 bases between. For the CDR3, the DNA is TGTGCCAGCAGTTCTAACGTGAACACTGAAGCTTTCTTT. Amino acid sequence: CASSSNVNTEAFF.

This clonotype was detected many times. The V and J genes are TRBV20-1 and TRBJ1-2, with TRBD1 as a possible D gene (6 bases). CDR1 is DFQATT and CDR2 is SNEGSKA in the germline V gene (reference sequence). CDR3 size: 13 residues. V lost 5 bases to trimming and J lost 3 bases, with 13 bases between them. The CDR3 region has the DNA TGCAGTGCTGGACAGCTTTATTACTATGGCTACACCTTC. Translated, it gives CSAGQLYYYGYTF.

This clonotype was counted many times. The chain combines TRBV12-3 or TRBV12-4 with TRBJ2-5; no definite D call. This CDR3 has 14 amino acids. Trimming took off 1 base at V and 0 bases at J, with 6 bases between the two ends. The CDR3 protein is CASSLGFHQETQYF. In nucleotides, the CDR3 is TGTGCCAGCAGTTTAGGCTTCCACCAAGAGACCCAGTACTTC.

This clonotype was found many times. The chain joins TRBV7-2 to TRBJ2-5; the D gene is possibly TRBD2 (6 bases). The V gene lost 5 bases and the J gene lost 7 bases, with 14 bases spanning the gap. Germline CDR1 reads SGHTA; CDR2 reads FQGNSA. The CDR3 consists of 13 residues. The CDR3 sequence: CASSQDSGGTQYF. The DNA for the CDR3 is TGTGCCAGCAGCCAGGACTCCGGGGGGACCCAGTACTTC.

This clonotype has a count of ten or more. Here the CDR3 DNA reads TGCAGCGTTGAACAGGGGACCCAAGAGACCCAGTACTTC. Translating it yields CSVEQGTQETQYF. The J gene is TRBJ2-5, the V gene TRBV29-1; TRBD1 is a possible D gene (6 bases). CDR3 length equals 13 residues. The germline V gene encodes CDR1 SQVTM and CDR2 ANQGSEA. The V end lost 2 bases, the J end lost 1 base, and 8 bases lay between the germline ends.